This passage covers 2 T cell receptor beta chains from one sample sequenced in a study of OX40 agonist ivuxolimab in advanced cancers. The table came from immunoSEQ multiplex PCR; TCRdb's copy has only in-frame clones and leaves some out. The profile shows about 58,000 clones, 75% to 85% of them singletons. The sample consisted of CD4+ or CD8+ T cells sorted from blood, taken in a trial of the OX40 agonist ivuxolimab. These receptors were collected from an adult with an advanced solid tumor such as melanoma, head and neck, liver or kidney cancer.

V and J are TRBV7-9 and TRBJ1-1; no clear D. The germline V gene has CDR1 SEHNR and CDR2 FQNEAQ (reference sequence). V shed 1 base and J shed 5 bases, with 8 bases lying between them. The CDR3 is 13 amino acids. The CDR3 region is CASSLESRTEAFF. CDR3 nucleotides: TGTGCCAGCAGCTTAGAATCTAGGACTGAAGCTTTCTTT.

The genes are TRBV12-5 and TRBJ2-7; D unclear. Germline V gene lookup returns CDR1 LGHNT and CDR2 FRNRAP. With 4 bases removed from V and 3 bases from J, the gap between germline ends came to 4 bases. The CDR3 sequence is 11 residues long. The CDR3 DNA sequence: TGTGCTAGTGGTTCCGTCTACGAGCAGTACTTC. It codes for CASGSVYEQYF.